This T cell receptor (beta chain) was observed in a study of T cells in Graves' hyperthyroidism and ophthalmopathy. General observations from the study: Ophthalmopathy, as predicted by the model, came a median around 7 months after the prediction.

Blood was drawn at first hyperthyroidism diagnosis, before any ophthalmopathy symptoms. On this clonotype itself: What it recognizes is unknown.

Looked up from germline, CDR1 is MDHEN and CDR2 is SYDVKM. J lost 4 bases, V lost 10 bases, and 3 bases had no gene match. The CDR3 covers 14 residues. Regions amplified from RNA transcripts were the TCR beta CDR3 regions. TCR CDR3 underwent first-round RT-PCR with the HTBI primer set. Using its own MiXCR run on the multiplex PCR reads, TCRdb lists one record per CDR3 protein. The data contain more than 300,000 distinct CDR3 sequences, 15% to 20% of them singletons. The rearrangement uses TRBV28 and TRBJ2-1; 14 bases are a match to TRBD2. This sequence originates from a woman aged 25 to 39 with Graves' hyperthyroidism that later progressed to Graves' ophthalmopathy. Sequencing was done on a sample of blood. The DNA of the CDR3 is TGTGCCATCGGGACTAGCGGGGGTTACAATGAGCAGTTCTTC. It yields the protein CAIGTSGGYNEQFF.